A single sample is the source of the 21 T cell receptor beta chains below, sequenced in a study of lymphopenia after photon versus proton radiotherapy. Data came from immunoSEQ multiplex PCR; TCRdb stores just in-frame clones and leaves some out. The data contain about 7,500 clones, approximately 86% of them seen just once; the ten biggest clones take up approximately 3%. The specimen comprised peripheral blood, sampled from a patient treated with photon-based radiotherapy. These receptors all come from a woman between 65 and 79 years old with pancreatic cancer.

The chain uses TRBV9 and TRBJ2-1, with a possible D match to TRBD2 (6 bases). Between the trimmed V and J ends, which lost 6 bases and 2 bases, there was a span of 15 bases. Germline V gives CDR1 SGDLS, CDR2 YYNGEE. The CDR3 spans 15 residues. CDR3 nucleotides: TGTGCCAGCAACTTGGGGACTGGAGCCTACAATGAGCAGTTCTTC. Amino acids: CASNLGTGAYNEQFF.

V gene TRBV10-3 combines with J gene TRBJ1-3; TRBD1 agrees at 8 bases. With 10 bases clipped from V and 1 base from J, the junction kept 6 bases outside the gene matches. From germline, CDR1 is ENHRY and CDR2 SYGVKD. There are 14 residues in the CDR3. As DNA, the CDR3 is TGTGCCAGCGGACAGGGCCCATCTGGAAACACCATATATTTT. This gives the protein CASGQGPSGNTIYF.

This clone showed up just once. V is TRBV7-3 and J is TRBJ2-6, with unresolved D. Germline CDR1 SGHTA, CDR2 FQGTGA. CDR3 length: 18 amino acids. Trimming cost V 3 bases and J 1 base, with 16 bases left between them. The CDR3 here is CASSFGQSLSSGANVLTF. CDR3 in DNA: TGTGCCAGCAGCTTCGGCCAGTCACTTAGTTCTGGGGCCAACGTCCTGACTTTC.

The chain has TRBV14 and TRBJ1-1, with D possibly being TRBD1 (5 bases). V lost 4 bases, J lost 1 base, and 19 bases lay in between. The CDR3 extends over 17 amino acids. Germline V gives CDR1 SGHDN, CDR2 FVKESK. DNA of the CDR3: TGTGCCAGCAGCCCTTCCCTTGGGGCAGGGAGGAACACTGAAGCTTTCTTT. Its protein product is CASSPSLGAGRNTEAFF.

This clone occurred once. The chain employs TRBV9 and TRBJ2-7; the D call may be TRBD1 or TRBD2 (5 bases each). This CDR3 has 16 residues. The V gene lost 4 bases and the J gene lost 5 bases, with 22 bases spanning the gap. Germline V gives CDR1 SGDLS, CDR2 YYNGEE. Written as DNA, the CDR3 is TGTGCCAGCAGCCCTCTGGGTGCCGGGACCACGGACGAGCAGTACTTC. As protein: CASSPLGAGTTDEQYF.

CDR3 in amino acids: CASSLSFGGRGEKLFF. As DNA, the CDR3 is TGTGCCAGCAGCTTAAGTTTTGGGGGGCGCGGTGAAAAACTGTTTTTT. The gene calls are TRBV11-3 and TRBJ1-4, with TRBD1 as a possible D gene (6 bases). The CDR3 runs 16 residues. Trimming took off 2 bases at V and 7 bases at J, with 17 bases between the two ends. The germline V gene has CDR1 SGHNT and CDR2 YENEEA.

In this sample, this clone turned up once. The chain employs TRBV11-3 and TRBJ1-1; weak D call: TRBD1 (6 bases). The CDR3 extends over 15 amino acids. The V end lost 5 bases, the J end lost 0 bases, and 13 bases lay between the germline ends. Looked up from germline, CDR1 is SGHNT and CDR2 is YENEEA. CDR3 DNA sequence: TGTGCCAGCAGCGTGGACAGATTAATGAACACTGAAGCTTTCTTT. Translating gives CASSVDRLMNTEAFF.

This chain joins TRBV9 and TRBJ1-1; unclear D gene. The CDR3 has 14 residues. V was trimmed by 0 bases and J by 3 bases, leaving 9 bases between them. Germline V gives CDR1 SGDLS, CDR2 YYNGEE. As DNA, the CDR3 is TGTGCCAGCAGCGTAGAAGTGTGGGACACTGAAGCTTTCTTT. Its translation: CASSVEVWDTEAFF. Complete variable domain (other parts from reference TRBV9 and TRBJ1-1): DSGVTQTPKHLITATGQRVTLRCSPRSGDLSVYWYQQSLDQGLQFLIQYYNGEERAKGNILERFSAQQFPDLHSELNLSSLELGDSALYFCASSVEVWDTEAFFGQGTRLTVV.

The V call is TRBV9, the J call TRBJ2-1; maybe TRBD2 (6 bases). Germline V gene sequence: CDR1 SGDLS, CDR2 YYNGEE. The CDR3 covers 15 residues. Trimming left V 3 bases short and J 7 bases short, with 17 bases between. In nucleotides, the CDR3 is TGTGCCAGCAGCGCCCTTCTGGGGGGTTCGAATGAGCAGTTCTTC. Its translation is CASSALLGGSNEQFF.

This clone was counted between two and nine times. The chain combines TRBV5-5 with TRBJ1-5, with no clear D. Germline V lookup: CDR1 SGHKS, CDR2 YYEKEE (reference sequence). V was trimmed by 4 bases and J by 6 bases, leaving 14 bases between them. This CDR3 contains 14 residues. CDR3 DNA sequence: TGTGCCAGCAGCCAACAGAGAGTGGGTCAGCCCCAGCATTTT. It codes for CASSQQRVGQPQHF.

This chain joins TRBV5-1 and TRBJ2-3; D not resolved. Trimming removed 4 bases at V and 0 bases at J, with 3 bases between. The CDR3 length is 12 residues. Germline V gene lookup returns CDR1 SGHRS and CDR2 YFSETQ. This chain's CDR3 is CASSPSTDTQYF. DNA of the CDR3: TGCGCCAGCAGCCCGAGCACAGATACGCAGTATTTT.

V and J are TRBV11-2 and TRBJ2-7; possible D gene TRBD2, 7 bases. Germline V gene data show CDR1 as SGHAT and CDR2 as FQNNGV. The CDR3 runs 14 residues. V lost 5 bases to trimming and J lost 6 bases, with 17 bases between them. CDR3 amino acids: CASSLPGGYGEQYF. The CDR3 DNA reads as TGTGCCAGCAGCCTCCCGGGGGGCTATGGCGAGCAGTACTTC.

V is TRBV2 and J is TRBJ1-5; TRBD1 is a possible D gene (5 bases). Trimming took 0 bases from V and 5 from J, leaving 8 bases between them. CDR1 is SNHLY, CDR2 FYNNEI, per germline. CDR3 size: 14 residues. As DNA, the CDR3 is TGTGCCAGCAGTGAAGCGGACATCGATCAGCCCCAGCATTTT. Protein: CASSEADIDQPQHF.

This clone was detected a few times. V gene TRBV9 combines with J gene TRBJ2-1; the D gene is possibly TRBD2 (6 bases). Per germline, CDR1 SGDLS and CDR2 YYNGEE. V lost 0 bases and J 5 bases, leaving 21 bases between the germline ends. The CDR3 consists of 18 residues. For the CDR3, the DNA is TGTGCCAGCAGCGTAGGAGGGAGGAGCATTGGGACTGACAATGAGCAGTTCTTC. Amino acid sequence: CASSVGGRSIGTDNEQFF.

This clone was recorded a few times. The chain has TRBV2 and TRBJ1-1; D unclear. This CDR3 is 11 amino acids long. The germline V gene encodes CDR1 SNHLY and CDR2 FYNNEI. V was cut by 1 base and J by 3 bases, with 0 bases left in between. The CDR3 nucleotides read TGTGCCAGCAGTGAAGACACTGAAGCTTTCTTT. Amino acids: CASSEDTEAFF.

The J gene is TRBJ2-7, the V gene TRBV4-1, with D perhaps assigned TRBD1 or TRBD2 (5 bases each). CDR1 MGHRA and CDR2 YSYEKL come from the germline V gene. The CDR3 sequence is 18 residues long. The V end lost 2 bases, the J end lost 3 bases, and 23 bases lay between the germline ends. The CDR3 reads CASSQKDFLPGSYYEQYF. In DNA form, the CDR3 reads TGCGCCAGCAGCCAAAAGGACTTTCTACCAGGGTCGTACTACGAGCAGTACTTC.

The rearrangement links TRBV5-1 to TRBJ2-2; 7 bases align to TRBD1. The germline CDR1 and CDR2 sequences are SGHRS and YFSETQ. The CDR3 has 13 residues. The V gene end was trimmed by 4 bases and the J gene end by 4 bases; junction bases not matched to a gene: 1. The CDR3 sequence: CASSPGGTGELFF. The DNA of the CDR3 is TGCGCCAGCAGCCCAGGGGGCACCGGGGAGCTGTTTTTT.

This chain joins TRBV19 and TRBJ1-4, with 7 bases aligning to TRBD1. Germline V gene lookup returns CDR1 LNHDA and CDR2 SQIVND (reference sequence). The CDR3 is made up of 15 amino acids. After removal of 6 bases from V and 8 bases from J, the junction contained 12 bases not matched to a gene. The CDR3 DNA is TGTGCCAGTAGCTATCTGACAGGGCCGCGCGAAAAACTGTTTTTT. Its protein is CASSYLTGPREKLFF.

This chain joins TRBV19 and TRBJ2-7; 12 bases are a match to TRBD1. With V trimmed by 8 bases and J by 3 bases, 8 bases remained unmatched. Germline CDR1 is LNHDA and CDR2 is SQIVND (reference sequence). The CDR3 spans 15 residues. The CDR3 loop reads CASAAGQGAVYEQYF. The CDR3 DNA follows: TGTGCCAGTGCGGCGGGACAGGGGGCTGTCTACGAGCAGTACTTC.

The rearrangement uses TRBV9 and TRBJ2-3; D ambiguous. Germline-derived CDR1 and CDR2 are SGDLS and YYNGEE. Trimming removed 3 bases from V and 2 bases from J, with 13 bases in between. This CDR3 is 15 amino acids long. CDR3 sequence (DNA): TGTGCCAGCAGCGCTACTCGCGCCAACACAGATACGCAGTATTTT. Residues: CASSATRANTDTQYF.

The chain's CDR3 is CASRPTGVNTEAFF. The CDR3, as DNA: TGTGCCAGCAGGCCGACAGGGGTGAACACTGAAGCTTTCTTT. The chain joins TRBV5-8 to TRBJ1-1; the match to TRBD1 covers 8 bases. Per germline, CDR1 SGHTS and CDR2 YDEGEE. Unmatched junction bases numbered 3, after V lost 5 bases and J lost 0 bases. This CDR3 has 14 residues.